The 23 T cell receptor beta chains listed next were all sequenced from one sample in a study of regulatory T cells in long-lasting Graves disease. Combining iRepertoire HTBI primers with Arm-PCR of CDR3 regions, the authors built TCR beta libraries. Via MiXCR, TCRdb re-called the multiplex PCR reads, giving one row per CDR3 protein. The repertoire has 400,000 to 550,000 distinct CDR3 sequences, about 15% of them found once; the top ten carry about 10%. As for time point: newly diagnosed GD, antithyroid drugs for less than 3 months. The authors made the TCR library using RNA they extracted from PBMCs. This sample was shared with a second study, whose subject was T cells in Graves' hyperthyroidism and ophthalmopathy.

Here the sequenced sample was peripheral blood mononuclear cells (PBMCs), taken at new diagnosis, from a patient treated with antithyroid drugs. The receptors here all came from a woman aged 25 to 39 with Graves disease.

In its sample, this clonotype was seen a few times. V usage is TRBV4-3 and J usage is TRBJ2-7; no reliable D call. This CDR3 region has 15 residues. The germline gives CDR1 LGHNA, CDR2 YSLEER. V lost 3 bases and J lost 4, with 16 bases in between. In DNA form, the CDR3 reads TGCGCCAGCAGCCAGACCGGGTCCCACCTTTACGAGCAGTACTTC. It translates to CASSQTGSHLYEQYF.

This clonotype was seen repeatedly, ten times or more. This sequence joins TRBV4-3 and TRBJ1-2, with 9 positions matching TRBD1. Germline CDR1 LGHNA, CDR2 YSLEER. There are 15 residues in the CDR3. V lost 0 bases and J lost 5; bases outside the gene matches: 4. CDR3 DNA: TGCGCCAGCAGCCAAGATCAGACAGGGGGTTATGGCTACACCTTC. Translated, it gives CASSQDQTGGYGYTF.

A few counts support this clonotype. As DNA, the CDR3 is TGTGCCACCAGCACACGACAGACCTACGAGCAGTACTTC. Protein product: CATSTRQTYEQYF. This chain joins TRBV15 and TRBJ2-7; tentative D call: TRBD1 (5 bases). The V end was cut by 4 bases, the J end by 2 bases, with 9 bases between. Germline V CDR1 and CDR2: LNHNV, YYDKDF (reference sequence). The CDR3 runs to 13 residues.

This clonotype came up many times. The V gene is TRBV28, the J gene TRBJ1-1; the D gene is possibly TRBD1 (6 bases). The CDR3 extends over 15 amino acids. Germline V gene data show CDR1 as MDHEN and CDR2 as SYDVKM. The V gene lost 1 base and the J gene lost 4 bases, with 13 bases spanning the gap. The DNA of the CDR3 is TGTGCCAGCAGTTTATTTGGACAGACGCGCACTGAAGCTTTCTTT. It yields the protein CASSLFGQTRTEAFF.

The chain employs TRBV19 and TRBJ1-2; 7 bases are shared with TRBD1. The length of the CDR3 is 14 residues. Germline V gene sequence: CDR1 LNHDA, CDR2 SQIVND (reference sequence). The junction had 11 bases not matched to a gene; V was cut back by 9 bases and J by 4 bases. The CDR3 protein is CASQRTGLGYGYTF. CDR3 coding DNA: TGTGCCAGCCAGCGGACAGGACTGGGCTATGGCTACACCTTC.

Comments on this clonotype: A single base separates this from a much larger clone, so it may be a read error. The chain couples TRBV10-3 to TRBJ2-1, with D unclear. The germline V gene has CDR1 ENHRY and CDR2 SYGVKD. Trimming removed 5 bases at V and 8 bases at J, with 16 bases between. The CDR3 is 14 amino acids. The CDR3 nucleotides are TGTGCCATCAGTCCCCGCCGGCTGGTGGATGAGCAGTTCTTC. This sequence encodes CAISPRRLVDEQFF.

This rearrangement joins TRBV19 to TRBJ1-5; possible D gene TRBD1, 5 bases. Germline assignment: CDR1 LNHDA and CDR2 SQIVND (reference sequence). The CDR3 consists of 14 residues. Trimming removed 8 bases from V and 3 bases from J, with 14 bases in between. CDR3 nucleotides: TGTGCCAGTTCGATCGACAGACTCAATCAGCCCCAGCATTTT. This translates into CASSIDRLNQPQHF.

This clonotype has a count of ten or more. The chain couples TRBV3-1 to TRBJ2-7; the match to TRBD1 covers 9 bases. CDR1 is LGHDT and CDR2 is YNNKEL in the germline V gene (reference sequence). There are 13 residues in the CDR3. V dropped 5 bases and J dropped 8; count of bases not matched to a gene: 7. CDR3 sequence reads: CASSKGTGTQQYF. CDR3 DNA sequence: TGTGCCAGCAGCAAAGGGACAGGGACCCAGCAGTACTTC.

With regard to this clonotype: A much larger clone differs from this one at a single base, so this may be a read error. The CDR3 sequence is CSAKGPNRSNDQFF. The CDR3 region has the DNA TGCAGTGCTAAGGGGCCAAATAGGAGCAATGATCAGTTCTTC. The J gene is TRBJ2-1, the V gene TRBV20-1; weak D call: TRBD1 (5 bases). The CDR3 runs 14 residues. The germline V gene has CDR1 DFQATT and CDR2 SNEGSKA (reference sequence).

The chain has TRBV2 and TRBJ2-4; D gene uncertain. V shed 10 bases and J shed 0 bases, with 13 bases lying between them. The germline V gene has CDR1 SNHLY and CDR2 FYNNEI. The CDR3 contains 14 residues. The CDR3 sequence: CATNRWGAKNIQYF. Here the CDR3 DNA reads TGTGCCACCAACAGATGGGGAGCCAAAAACATTCAGTACTTC.

In its sample, this clonotype was seen many times. The V and J genes are TRBV20-1 and TRBJ2-3; D might be TRBD1 (6 bases). This CDR3 contains 15 residues. Trimming removed 3 bases at V and 2 bases at J, with 15 bases between. Germline lookup yields CDR1 DFQATT and CDR2 SNEGSKA (reference sequence). CDR3 region: CSASLGGPYTDTQYF. The CDR3 DNA reads as TGCAGTGCTAGCCTAGGGGGACCCTACACAGATACGCAGTATTTT.

This rearrangement joins TRBV20-1 to TRBJ2-1, with 16 bases lining up with TRBD2. Germline V gene lookup returns CDR1 DFQATT and CDR2 SNEGSKA (reference sequence). Losses at the gene ends were 3 bases for V and 0 bases for J; bases not matched to a gene: 14. This CDR3 is built from 21 residues. The CDR3 here is CSARPPPGLAGGESSYNEQFF. In DNA form, the CDR3 reads TGCAGTGCTAGGCCTCCCCCGGGACTAGCGGGAGGGGAAAGCTCCTACAATGAGCAGTTCTTC.

This clonotype was counted ten times or more. This sequence joins TRBV5-6 and TRBJ1-1, with D perhaps TRBD1 (5 bases). The CDR3 length is 13 residues. The V gene lost 0 bases and the J gene lost 6 bases, with 9 bases spanning the gap. CDR1 is SGHDT and CDR2 is YYEEEE in the germline V gene. The CDR3 sequence is CASSLDGTPEAFF. The DNA of the CDR3 is TGTGCCAGCAGCTTGGATGGGACCCCTGAAGCTTTCTTT.

This clonotype was picked up many times. V usage is TRBV20-1 and J usage is TRBJ2-7; 7 bases agree with TRBD2. The V and J ends lost 6 bases and 2 bases, in that order; junction bases with no gene match: 22. The CDR3 has 18 amino acids. The germline CDR1 and CDR2 sequences are DFQATT and SNEGSKA (reference sequence). The CDR3 DNA follows: TGCAGTGCACTACCAACGGGACTATCCTACAAATCCACCTACGAGCAGTACTTC. Protein product: CSALPTGLSYKSTYEQYF.

V and J are TRBV2 and TRBJ2-1, with 8 nucleotides matching TRBD1. The J call may be in error: the DNA end matches TRBJ2-3 better. Germline-derived CDR1 and CDR2 are SNHLY and FYNNEI. CDR3 length: 14 amino acids. The CDR3 loop is CASRLGQGAGTQYF. CDR3 nucleotides: TGTGCCAGCAGACTAGGACAGGGCGCGGGAACGCAGTATTTT.

The chain uses TRBV6-2 or TRBV6-3 and TRBJ2-6, with 10 bases matching TRBD1. Unmatched junction bases numbered 11, after V lost 7 bases and J lost 2 bases. The CDR3 is 18 amino acids. The germline CDR1 and CDR2 sequences are MNHEY and SVGEGT. The chain's CDR3 is CASTRLGQGLPGANVLTF. The CDR3 nucleotides read TGTGCCAGCACCCGGCTGGGACAGGGGTTGCCTGGGGCCAACGTCCTGACTTTC.

This clonotype was counted at least ten times. This rearrangement joins TRBV20-1 to TRBJ2-7; 8 bases map to TRBD2. Unmatched junction bases numbered 11, after V lost 0 bases and J lost 4 bases. The CDR3 has 16 residues. In germline, CDR1 is DFQATT, CDR2 SNEGSKA (reference sequence). CDR3 amino acids: CSARDPSGSREYEQYF. The CDR3 nucleotides are TGCAGTGCTAGAGACCCCAGCGGGAGCCGGGAATACGAGCAGTACTTC.

This clonotype showed up many times. The CDR3 sequence is CASRSGFRKGGANVLTF. DNA for the CDR3: TGTGCCAGCAGATCGGGGTTCCGAAAAGGTGGGGCCAACGTCCTGACTTTC. V gene TRBV28 combines with J gene TRBJ2-6; weak D call: TRBD2 (5 bases). From germline, CDR1 is MDHEN and CDR2 SYDVKM. The ends were cut back, 6 bases at V and 3 bases at J, with 18 bases in the middle. The CDR3 runs 17 residues. Combining the CDR3 with reference TRBV28 and TRBJ2-6 gives the whole variable domain DVKVTQSSRYLVKRTGEKVFLECVQDMDHENMFWYRQDPGLGLRLIYFSYDVKMKEKGDIPEGYSVSREKKERFSLILESASTNQTSMYLCASRSGFRKGGANVLTFGAGSRLTVL.

This clonotype was recorded many times. The V and J genes are TRBV11-2 and TRBJ1-2; D might be TRBD1 (5 bases). Trimming took 3 bases from V and 3 from J, leaving 11 bases between them. The CDR3 sequence is 14 residues long. Germline V gives CDR1 SGHAT, CDR2 FQNNGV. The CDR3 bases are TGTGCCAGCAGCTTGGCCAGGGCGGACTATGGCTACACCTTC. Protein product: CASSLARADYGYTF.

The chain recombines TRBV4-3 with TRBJ2-3, with 8 bases fitting TRBD2. The CDR3 extends over 19 amino acids. Germline CDR1 and CDR2: LGHNA and YSLEER. The junction had 14 bases not matched to a gene; V was cut back by 0 bases and J by 3 bases. CDR3 sequence reads: CASSQEIREGQSSTDTQYF. CDR3 nucleotide sequence: TGCGCCAGCAGCCAAGAAATACGGGAGGGCCAGAGTTCGACAGATACGCAGTATTTT.

This clonotype was found many times. The V and J genes are TRBV12-3 or TRBV12-4 and TRBJ1-3; D ambiguous. The V end was cut by 4 bases, the J end by 4 bases, with 11 bases between. The CDR3 has 14 residues. Written as DNA, the CDR3 is TGTGCCAGCAGTTCAGGTGTGTCCGGAAACACCATATATTTT. Translating it yields CASSSGVSGNTIYF.

This clonotype has a count of ten or more. The chain joins TRBV28 to TRBJ2-2, with TRBD1 matching over 7 bases. Unmatched junction bases numbered 7, after V lost 3 bases and J lost 6 bases. The CDR3 is 15 amino acids. CDR1 is MDHEN and CDR2 is SYDVKM in the germline V gene. The CDR3 region is CASSLYEGAAGELFF. The CDR3 nucleotides are TGTGCCAGCAGTTTGTATGAGGGGGCGGCCGGGGAGCTGTTTTTT.

This clonotype occurred many times. The chain uses TRBV29-1 and TRBJ2-7, with TRBD1 identical over 9 bases. The germline V gene has CDR1 SQVTM and CDR2 ANQGSEA. V lost 1 base to trimming and J lost 4 bases; unmatched junction nucleotides: 2. The CDR3 extends over 13 amino acids. The CDR3 region has the DNA TGCAGCGTTGAAGCGACAGGGGGGTACGAGCAGTACTTC. Encoded protein: CSVEATGGYEQYF.